The T cell receptor (beta chain) described here comes from a study of T cell clonotyping in hematopoietic cell transplantation. As to this clone: Antigen unknown.

Study conclusions and caveats: At the given depth, recipient repertoires were over 95% de novo clonotypes. After transplant, recipient diversity fell while pathologically expanded clonotypes grew through day 180.

Generated by immunoSEQ multiplex PCR, the TCRdb table keeps only in-frame clones and is missing some. The sample consists of more than 3,000 clones, 70% to 85% of them appearing once. CDR3 size: 13 residues. V was shortened by 3 bases and J by 10 bases, with 10 bases between the two germline ends. Germline V lookup: CDR1 SNHLY, CDR2 FYNNEI. Blood collection times were about day -28 and days 30, 100, 180 posttransplant. The source was peripheral blood mononuclear cells, collected at the time of graft-versus-host disease after allogeneic stem cell transplant. The J gene is TRBJ1-6, the V gene TRBV2; possibly TRBD1 for D (5 bases). This TCR came from a female patient aged 45-65 years who had an allogeneic stem cell transplant from an unrelated donor, so the T cells may come from the graft donor. Some clones in this sample may be carry-over from other donors' samples. The CDR3 DNA reads TGTGCCAGCAGTGACAGGGTCGGCTCACCCCTCCACTTT. As protein: CASSDRVGSPLHF.